A selection of T cell receptor beta chains follows, all from one sample in a study of T cell repertoires in cytomegalovirus infection. TCRdb re-called the reads through MiXCR, storing one row per CDR3 protein. The table lists roughly 800,000 distinct CDR3 sequences, around 29% of them singletons, with around 12% in the top ten. No cognate antigen is known for these TCRs. The sample consisted of cultured CD8+ T cells from PBMCs, taken from culture after CMV antigen stimulation. These receptors originate from a human donor in good health (CMV status not recorded). Some clones in this sample may be carry-over from other donors' samples. Each CDR3 is given with its conserved first and last residue. The D gene is left open where the match is weak. Rows give clone size only sometimes, using once, few, many, or a class for an expanded clone.

>-|-|TRBJ2-5|TRBV29-1
CSVDPIQFQETQYF
TGCAGCGTGGACCCTATTCAATTCCAAGAGACCCAGTACTTC
>-|-|TRBJ2-2|TRBV6-5
CASNNYRVARAGELFF
TGTGCCAGCAATAACTATCGGGTGGCCCGAGCCGGGGAGCTGTTTTTT
>TRBD1|many|TRBJ1-2|TRBV7-9
CASSFSQGTKGYTF
TGTGCCAGCAGCTTCTCACAGGGGACGAAAGGCTACACCTTC
>-|few|TRBJ1-2|TRBV6-6
CASSSDPKSVPPYGYTF
TGTGCCAGCAGTTCCGACCCCAAATCCGTCCCTCCCTATGGCTACACCTTC
>-|-|TRBJ2-7|TRBV29-1
CSFETDSYEQYF
TGCAGCTTCGAGACCGACAGCTACGAGCAGTACTTC
>TRBD2|-|TRBJ2-5|TRBV13
CASSPLTSGELQETQYF
TGTGCCAGCAGCCCACTGACTAGCGGCGAGTTACAAGAGACCCAGTACTTC
>TRBD2|-|TRBJ2-2|TRBV4-1
CASSQDMTSGYTGELFF
TGCGCCAGCAGCCAAGATATGACTAGCGGGTATACCGGGGAGCTGTTTTTT
>-|-|TRBJ2-2|TRBV2
CASSEPSTNTGELFF
TGTGCCAGCAGTGAACCGTCAACGAACACCGGGGAGCTGTTTTTT
>-|few|TRBJ2-2|TRBV7-9
CASSTRDTYTGELFF
TGTGCCAGCAGCACACGGGACACCTACACCGGGGAGCTGTTTTTT
>TRBD1|few|TRBJ2-5|TRBV19
CATRDRSYQETQYF
TGTGCCACCCGGGACAGGTCCTACCAAGAGACCCAGTACTTC
>TRBD2|-|TRBJ2-1|TRBV5-1
CASSLAPAGGRYEQFF
TGCGCCAGCAGCTTGGCCCCAGCGGGGGGGCGATATGAGCAGTTCTTC
>-|few|TRBJ2-7|TRBV6-1
CASTRMAQGLTYEQYF
TGTGCCAGCACTAGAATGGCCCAGGGCCTAACCTACGAGCAGTACTTC
>-|-|TRBJ1-2|TRBV27
CASNPTGYTYGYTF
TGTGCCAGCAATCCAACCGGGTATACCTATGGCTACACCTTC
>-|-|TRBJ1-4|TRBV4-3
CASSQVFAENEKLFF
TGCGCCAGCAGCCAAGTTTTCGCAGAAAATGAAAAACTGTTTTTT
>-|-|TRBJ1-1|TRBV7-9
CASSSDTITEAFF
TGTGCCAGCAGCTCGGACACTATCACTGAAGCTTTCTTT
>-|many|TRBJ2-1|TRBV27
CASSPVSAYNEQFF
TGTGCCAGCAGTCCAGTTTCTGCCTACAATGAGCAGTTCTTC
>-|many|TRBJ1-1|TRBV6-2/TRBV6-3
CASSYGRILNTEAFF
TGTGCCAGCAGTTACGGGAGGATCTTGAACACTGAAGCTTTCTTT
>-|few|TRBJ1-1|TRBV7-3
CASSFSGRDTEAFF
TGTGCCAGCAGCTTCTCGGGACGGGACACTGAAGCTTTCTTT
>TRBD2|few|TRBJ2-3|TRBV4-3
CASSQGVAGVTDTQYF
TGCGCCAGCAGCCAAGGGGTGGCGGGGGTCACAGATACGCAGTATTTT
>-|many|TRBJ1-6|TRBV6-1
CASSERDYNSPLHF
TGTGCCAGCAGTGAAAGAGATTATAATTCACCCCTCCACTTT
>-|few|TRBJ2-7|TRBV29-1
CSVLPDDYYEQYF
TGCAGCGTTCTTCCTGACGATTACTACGAGCAGTACTTC
>-|few|TRBJ2-7|TRBV7-9
CASSLDPSEQYF
TGTGCCAGCAGCCTAGATCCTTCGGAGCAGTACTTC
>-|few|TRBJ1-4|TRBV4-3
CASSQRGEKSNEKLFF
TGCGCCAGCAGCCAAAGAGGGGAAAAGTCTAATGAAAAACTGTTTTTT
>-|few|TRBJ2-1|TRBV20-1
CSANPTGRGYEQFF
TGCAGTGCCAATCCGACAGGCCGGGGGTATGAGCAGTTCTTC
>-|many|TRBJ2-3|TRBV7-8
CASSLGGFDCDF
TGTGCCAGCAGCTTAGGGGGGTTCGACTGCGATTTT
>TRBD1|few|TRBJ1-1|TRBV9
CASSLRTGQTEAFF
TGTGCCAGCAGCCTCCGGACAGGCCAAACTGAAGCTTTCTTT
>-|-|TRBJ2-3|TRBV6-5
CASSYSSGAYVADTQYF
TGTGCCAGCAGTTACTCTTCAGGGGCATATGTAGCAGATACGCAGTATTTT
>TRBD1|few|TRBJ2-5|TRBV28
CASSPEDRLGQETQYF
TGTGCCAGCAGTCCCGAGGACAGGTTAGGCCAAGAGACCCAGTACTTC
>TRBD1|few|TRBJ2-2|TRBV7-6
CASSPTVQGTGGELFF
TGTGCCAGCAGCCCCACGGTACAGGGGACCGGCGGGGAGCTGTTTTTT
>-|-|TRBJ1-2|TRBV5-4
CASRPQEGQVNYGYTF
TGTGCCAGCAGACCCCAGGAGGGGCAAGTAAACTATGGCTACACCTTC
>-|-|TRBJ2-2|TRBV28
CASSFANSGTGRELFF
TGTGCCAGCAGTTTCGCTAATTCGGGTACCGGAAGGGAGCTGTTTTTT
>-|many|TRBJ2-2|TRBV7-9
CASIPRETLRGPGELFF
TGTGCCAGCATTCCACGGGAGACACTCCGAGGTCCCGGGGAGCTGTTTTTT
>TRBD1|-|TRBJ2-7|TRBV5-4
CASSLRTGANYEQYF
TGTGCCAGCAGCCTACGGACAGGGGCCAACTACGAGCAGTACTTC
>-|few|TRBJ1-2|TRBV7-9
CASSLEEGTYLGSDGYTF
TGTGCCAGCAGCTTAGAGGAGGGGACTTATCTTGGATCCGATGGCTACACCTTC
>-|-|TRBJ2-3|TRBV6-2/TRBV6-3
CASSHPAGTDTQYF
TGTGCCAGCAGCCACCCAGCAGGCACAGATACGCAGTATTTT
>-|few|TRBJ2-1|TRBV15
CATSREPPPLHEQFF
TGTGCCACCAGCAGAGAACCGCCTCCGCTCCATGAGCAGTTCTTC
>-|-|TRBJ1-5|TRBV6-5
CASSYSNTGGQPQHF
TGTGCCAGCAGTTACTCGAACACCGGGGGGCAGCCCCAGCATTTT
>-|-|TRBJ2-1|TRBV4-2
CASSHGRPSEQFF
TGTGCCAGCAGCCATGGAAGGCCAAGTGAGCAGTTCTTC
>-|-|TRBJ1-2|TRBV4-2
CASSPEDTGFYGYTF
TGTGCCAGCAGCCCCGAAGATACAGGGTTCTATGGCTACACCTTC
>TRBD2|-|TRBJ2-3|TRBV6-1
CASSTSGGETDTQYF
TGTGCCAGCAGTACTAGCGGGGGGGAGACAGATACGCAGTATTTT
>-|few|TRBJ1-3|TRBV2
CASKLSMDIPGNTIYF
TGTGCCAGCAAATTAAGTATGGACATTCCTGGAAACACCATATATTTT
>-|-|TRBJ2-5|TRBV4-2
CASSQEALWETQYF
TGTGCCAGCAGCCAAGAGGCACTCTGGGAGACCCAGTACTTC
>-|-|TRBJ2-1|TRBV18
CASSPNTGLYNEQFF
TGTGCCAGCTCACCTAATACAGGACTGTACAATGAGCAGTTCTTC
>TRBD1|-|TRBJ1-1|TRBV25-1
CASSELAGTGDEAFF
TGTGCCAGCAGTGAATTGGCCGGGACAGGGGATGAAGCTTTCTTT
>-|few|TRBJ2-7|TRBV6-1
CASSWTDPSYEQYF
TGTGCCAGCTCCTGGACGGATCCTTCCTACGAGCAGTACTTC
>TRBD1|-|TRBJ1-2|TRBV6-5
CASSYSDRGTIMSYTF
TGTGCCAGCAGTTACTCGGACAGGGGGACTATAATGAGCTACACCTTC
>-|-|TRBJ2-3|TRBV27
CVSSPTDFTDTQYF
TGTGTCAGCAGTCCGACAGATTTCACAGATACGCAGTATTTT
>-|few|TRBJ1-1|TRBV7-2
CASSRRGQAPLRAFF
TGTGCCAGCAGCCGCAGGGGACAAGCCCCACTGAGGGCTTTCTTT
>TRBD2|-|TRBJ2-1|TRBV15
CATRLAGLEQFF
TGTGCCACCAGGCTAGCGGGGCTTGAGCAGTTCTTC
>-|few|TRBJ2-4|TRBV4-1
CASSQDLRAGRNIQYF
TGCGCCAGCAGCCAAGATCTAAGGGCAGGGCGAAACATTCAGTACTTC
>-|-|TRBJ1-3|TRBV7-6
CASSSREPNGNTIYF
TGTGCCAGCAGCTCCAGGGAACCTAATGGAAACACCATATATTTT
>TRBD2|-|TRBJ2-1|TRBV11-2
CASSFSGGEFF
TGTGCCAGCAGCTTTAGCGGGGGGGAGTTCTTC
>-|many|TRBJ2-2|TRBV7-8
CASSLGAAGNTGELFF
TGTGCCAGCAGCTTAGGGGCGGCAGGGAACACCGGGGAGCTGTTTTTT
>-|many|TRBJ2-2|TRBV7-2
CASSLTWRKYWTNTGELFF
TGTGCCAGCAGCTTAACGTGGAGGAAATACTGGACGAACACCGGGGAGCTGTTTTTT
>-|-|TRBJ1-2|TRBV4-2
CASSQDGQPRGYTF
TGTGCCAGCAGCCAAGATGGACAGCCCAGGGGCTACACCTTC
>-|few|TRBJ2-6|TRBV5-6
CASSLERVAGANVLTF
TGTGCCAGCAGCTTGGAGCGGGTTGCTGGGGCCAACGTCCTGACTTTC
>-|few|TRBJ1-1|TRBV28
CASRLLQVNTEAFF
TGTGCCAGCAGACTTTTACAGGTTAACACTGAAGCTTTCTTT
>-|few|TRBJ2-3|TRBV20-1
CSARDSQGRTDTQYF
TGCAGTGCTAGAGATAGCCAGGGGCGGACAGATACGCAGTATTTT
>-|-|TRBJ2-4|TRBV14
CASSQVGRAKNIQYF
TGTGCCAGCAGCCAAGTGGGACGTGCCAAAAACATTCAGTACTTC
>TRBD1|many|TRBJ1-1|TRBV7-8
CASSRFVTGGTEAFF
TGTGCCAGCAGCCGGTTCGTGACAGGGGGCACGGAAGCTTTCTTT